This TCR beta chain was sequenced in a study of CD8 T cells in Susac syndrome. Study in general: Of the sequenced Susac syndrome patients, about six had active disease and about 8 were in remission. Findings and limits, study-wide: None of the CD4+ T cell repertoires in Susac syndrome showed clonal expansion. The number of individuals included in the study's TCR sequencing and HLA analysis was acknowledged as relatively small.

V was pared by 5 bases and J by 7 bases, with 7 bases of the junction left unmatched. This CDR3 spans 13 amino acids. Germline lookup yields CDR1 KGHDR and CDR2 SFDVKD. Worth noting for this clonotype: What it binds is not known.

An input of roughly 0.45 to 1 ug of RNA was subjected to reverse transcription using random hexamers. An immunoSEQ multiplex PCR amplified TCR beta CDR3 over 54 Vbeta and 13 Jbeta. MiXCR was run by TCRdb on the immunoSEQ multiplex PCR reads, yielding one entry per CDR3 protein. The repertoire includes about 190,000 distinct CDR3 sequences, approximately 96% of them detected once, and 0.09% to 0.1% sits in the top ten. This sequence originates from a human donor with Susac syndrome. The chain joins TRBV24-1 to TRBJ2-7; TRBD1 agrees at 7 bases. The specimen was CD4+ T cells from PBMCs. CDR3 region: CATSVTNRGEQYF. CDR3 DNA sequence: TGTGCCACCAGTGTCACTAACAGGGGAGAGCAGTACTTC.